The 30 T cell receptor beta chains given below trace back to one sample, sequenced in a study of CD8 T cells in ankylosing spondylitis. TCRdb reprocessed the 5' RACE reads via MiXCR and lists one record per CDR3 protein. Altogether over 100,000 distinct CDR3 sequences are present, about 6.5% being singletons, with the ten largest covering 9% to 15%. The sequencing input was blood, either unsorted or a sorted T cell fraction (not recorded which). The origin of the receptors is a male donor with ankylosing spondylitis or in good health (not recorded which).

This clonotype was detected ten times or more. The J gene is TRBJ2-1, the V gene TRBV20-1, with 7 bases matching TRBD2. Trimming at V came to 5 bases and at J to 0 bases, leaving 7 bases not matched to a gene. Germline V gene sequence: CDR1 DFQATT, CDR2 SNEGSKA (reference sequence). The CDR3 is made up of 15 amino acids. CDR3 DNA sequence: TGCAGTGCTTTTCGTCCGGGAGGCTCCTACAATGAGCAGTTCTTC. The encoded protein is CSAFRPGGSYNEQFF.

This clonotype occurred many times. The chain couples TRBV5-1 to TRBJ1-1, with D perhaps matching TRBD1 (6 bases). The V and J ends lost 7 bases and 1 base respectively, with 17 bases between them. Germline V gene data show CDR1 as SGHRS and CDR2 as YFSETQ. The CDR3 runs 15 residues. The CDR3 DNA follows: TGCGCCAGCTCCCGCGCAGGGGATGCGAACACTGAAGCTTTCTTT. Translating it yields CASSRAGDANTEAFF.

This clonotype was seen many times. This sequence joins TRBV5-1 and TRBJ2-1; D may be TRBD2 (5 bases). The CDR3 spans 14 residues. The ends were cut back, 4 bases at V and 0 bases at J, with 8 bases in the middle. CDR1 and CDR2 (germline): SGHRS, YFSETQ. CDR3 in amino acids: CASSTLGSYNEQFF. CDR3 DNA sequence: TGCGCCAGCAGCACACTAGGCTCCTACAATGAGCAGTTCTTC.

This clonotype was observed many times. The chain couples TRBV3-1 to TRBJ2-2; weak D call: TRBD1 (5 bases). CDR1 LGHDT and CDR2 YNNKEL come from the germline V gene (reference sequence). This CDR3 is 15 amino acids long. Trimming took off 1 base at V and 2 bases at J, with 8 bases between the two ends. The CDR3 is CASSQGGHNTGELFF. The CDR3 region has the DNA TGTGCCAGCAGCCAAGGAGGACATAACACCGGGGAGCTGTTTTTT. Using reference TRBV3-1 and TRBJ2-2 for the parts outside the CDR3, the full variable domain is DTAVSQTPKYLVTQMGNDKSIKCEQNLGHDTMYWYKQDSKKFLKIMFSYNNKELIINETVPNRFSPKSPDKAHLNLHINSLELGDSAVYFCASSQGGHNTGELFFGEGSRLTVL.

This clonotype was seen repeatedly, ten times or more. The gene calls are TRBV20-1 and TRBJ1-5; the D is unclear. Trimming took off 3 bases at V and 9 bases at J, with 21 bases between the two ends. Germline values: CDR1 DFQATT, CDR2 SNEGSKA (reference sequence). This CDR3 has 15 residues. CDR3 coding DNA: TGCAGTGCTAGCCCGTTCGGATCCCCAAGAGGGCCCCAGCATTTT. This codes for CSASPFGSPRGPQHF.

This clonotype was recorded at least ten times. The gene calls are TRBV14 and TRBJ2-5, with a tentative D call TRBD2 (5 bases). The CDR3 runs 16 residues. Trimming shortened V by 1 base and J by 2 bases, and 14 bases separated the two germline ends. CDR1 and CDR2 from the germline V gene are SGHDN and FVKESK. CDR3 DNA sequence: TGTGCCAGCAGCCAAGCCTTGGGGAGTGGACAAGAGACCCAGTACTTC. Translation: CASSQALGSGQETQYF.

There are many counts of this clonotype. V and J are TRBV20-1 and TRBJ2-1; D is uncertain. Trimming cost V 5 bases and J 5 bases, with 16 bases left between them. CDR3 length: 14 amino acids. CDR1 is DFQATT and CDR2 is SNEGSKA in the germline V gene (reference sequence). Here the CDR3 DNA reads TGCAGTGCTCCGAGACTGGAATCCAACAATGAGCAGTTCTTC. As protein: CSAPRLESNNEQFF.

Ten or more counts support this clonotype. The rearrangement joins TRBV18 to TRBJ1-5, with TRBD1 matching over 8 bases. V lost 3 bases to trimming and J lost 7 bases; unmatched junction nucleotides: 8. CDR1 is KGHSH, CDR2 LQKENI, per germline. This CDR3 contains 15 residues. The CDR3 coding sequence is TGTGCCAGCTCACCTAACGGACAGGGCTCGCAGCCCCAGCATTTT. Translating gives CASSPNGQGSQPQHF. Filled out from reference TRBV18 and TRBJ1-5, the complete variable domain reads NAGVMQNPRHLVRRRGQEARLRCSPMKGHSHVYWYRQLPEEGLKFMVYLQKENIIDESGMPKERFSAEFPKEGPSILRIQQVVRGDSAAYFCASSPNGQGSQPQHFGDGTRLSIL.

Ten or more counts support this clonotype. CDR3 region: CASSPGILSEKLFF. CDR3 sequence (DNA): TGTGCCAGCAGCCCAGGGATTCTTAGTGAAAAACTGTTTTTT. The V call is TRBV7-2, the J call TRBJ1-4; D is perhaps TRBD1 (5 bases). The CDR3 contains 14 residues. Between the trimmed V and J ends, which lost 5 bases and 7 bases, there was a span of 14 bases. The germline V gene encodes CDR1 SGHTA and CDR2 FQGNSA.

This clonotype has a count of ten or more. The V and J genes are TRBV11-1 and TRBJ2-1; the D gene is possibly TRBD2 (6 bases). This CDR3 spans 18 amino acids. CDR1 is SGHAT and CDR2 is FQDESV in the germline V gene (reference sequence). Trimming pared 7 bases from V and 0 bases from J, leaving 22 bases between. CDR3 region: CASIKPRDFSSSYNEQFF. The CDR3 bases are TGTGCCAGCATCAAGCCGAGGGACTTCTCGAGCTCCTACAATGAGCAGTTCTTC.

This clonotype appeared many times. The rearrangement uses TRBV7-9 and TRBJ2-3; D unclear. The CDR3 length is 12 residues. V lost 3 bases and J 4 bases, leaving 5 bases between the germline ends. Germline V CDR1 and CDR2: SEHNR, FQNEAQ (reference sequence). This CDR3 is CASSFSADTQYF. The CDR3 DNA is TGTGCCAGCAGCTTTTCCGCAGATACGCAGTATTTT.

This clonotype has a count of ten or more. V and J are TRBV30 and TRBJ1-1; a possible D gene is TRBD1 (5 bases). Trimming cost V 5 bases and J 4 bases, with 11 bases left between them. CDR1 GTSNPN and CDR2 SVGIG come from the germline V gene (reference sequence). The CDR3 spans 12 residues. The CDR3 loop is CAWGGGGTEAFF. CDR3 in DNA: TGTGCCTGGGGAGGTGGGGGCACTGAAGCTTTCTTT.

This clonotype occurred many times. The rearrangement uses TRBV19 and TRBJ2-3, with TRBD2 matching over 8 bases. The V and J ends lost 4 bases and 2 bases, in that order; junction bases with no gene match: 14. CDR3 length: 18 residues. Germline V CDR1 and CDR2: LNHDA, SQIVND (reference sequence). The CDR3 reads CASSTGLSAGANTDTQYF. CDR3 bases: TGTGCCAGTAGTACGGGACTTTCAGCGGGGGCCAACACAGATACGCAGTATTTT.

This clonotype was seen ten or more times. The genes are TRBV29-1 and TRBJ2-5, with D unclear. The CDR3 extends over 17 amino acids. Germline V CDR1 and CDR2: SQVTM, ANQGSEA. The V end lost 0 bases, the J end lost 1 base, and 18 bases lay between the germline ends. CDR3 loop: CSVEDRSRGHLQETQYF. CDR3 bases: TGCAGCGTTGAAGATCGTTCCCGAGGTCACCTCCAAGAGACCCAGTACTTC.

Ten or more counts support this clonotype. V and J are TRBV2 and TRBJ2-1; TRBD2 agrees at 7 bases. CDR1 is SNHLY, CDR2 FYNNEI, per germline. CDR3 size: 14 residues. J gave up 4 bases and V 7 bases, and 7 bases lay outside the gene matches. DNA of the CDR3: TGTGCCAGCAAGGGCGGGAGTATGTACAATGAGCAGTTCTTC. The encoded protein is CASKGGSMYNEQFF.

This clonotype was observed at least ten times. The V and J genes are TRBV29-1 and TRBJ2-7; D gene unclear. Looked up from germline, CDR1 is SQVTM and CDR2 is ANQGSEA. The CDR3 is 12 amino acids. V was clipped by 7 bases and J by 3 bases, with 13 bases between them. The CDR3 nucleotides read TGCAGCGCCCATGACGGAGACTACGAGCAGTACTTC. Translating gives CSAHDGDYEQYF.

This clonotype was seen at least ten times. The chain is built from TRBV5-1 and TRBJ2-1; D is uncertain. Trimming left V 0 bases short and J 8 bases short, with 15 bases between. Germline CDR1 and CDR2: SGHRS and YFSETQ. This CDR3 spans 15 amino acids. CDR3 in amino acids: CASSLEARWFDEQFF. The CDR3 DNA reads TGCGCCAGCAGCTTGGAGGCTAGATGGTTCGATGAGCAGTTCTTC.

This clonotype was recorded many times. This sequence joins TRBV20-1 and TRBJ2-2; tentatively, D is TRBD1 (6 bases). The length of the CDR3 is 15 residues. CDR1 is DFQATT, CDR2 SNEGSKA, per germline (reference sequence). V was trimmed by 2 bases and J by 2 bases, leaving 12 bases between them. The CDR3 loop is CSARQGTPNTGELFF. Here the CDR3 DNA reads TGCAGTGCTAGACAGGGGACCCCAAACACCGGGGAGCTGTTTTTT.

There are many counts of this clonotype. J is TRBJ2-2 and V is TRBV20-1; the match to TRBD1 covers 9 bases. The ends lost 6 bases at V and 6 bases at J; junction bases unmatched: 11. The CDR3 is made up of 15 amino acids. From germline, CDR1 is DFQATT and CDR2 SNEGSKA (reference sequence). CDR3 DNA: TGCAGTGCCACGGACAGGGGCGTTAAGTCCGGGGAGCTGTTTTTT. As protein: CSATDRGVKSGELFF.

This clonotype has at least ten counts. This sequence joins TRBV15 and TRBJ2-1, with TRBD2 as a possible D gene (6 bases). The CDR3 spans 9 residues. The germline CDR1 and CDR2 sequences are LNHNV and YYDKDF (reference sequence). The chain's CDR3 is CEGRLLQFF. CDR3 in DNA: TGTGAAGGGAGGCTACTTCAGTTCTTC. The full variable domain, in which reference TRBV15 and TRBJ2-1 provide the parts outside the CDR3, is DAMVIQNPRYQVTQFGKPVTLSCSQTLNHNVMYWYQQKSSQAPKLLFHYYDKDFNNEADTPDNFQSRRPNTSFCFLDIRSPGLGDTAMYLCEGRLLQFFGPGTRLTVL.

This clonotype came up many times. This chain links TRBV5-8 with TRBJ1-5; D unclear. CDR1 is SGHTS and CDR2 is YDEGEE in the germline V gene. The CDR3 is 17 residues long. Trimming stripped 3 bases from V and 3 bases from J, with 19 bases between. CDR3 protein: CASSSSRASQSNQPQHF. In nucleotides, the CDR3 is TGTGCCAGCAGCTCTAGTCGTGCCAGCCAATCCAATCAGCCCCAGCATTTT. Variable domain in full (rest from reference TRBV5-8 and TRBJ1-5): EAGVTQSPTHLIKTRGQQATLRCSPISGHTSVYWYQQALGLGLQFLLWYDEGEERNRGNFPPRFSGRQFPNYSSELNVNALELEDSALYLCASSSSRASQSNQPQHFGDGTRLSIL.

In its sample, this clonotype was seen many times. For the CDR3, the DNA is TGTGCCAGCAGTTACTCGAAAGCGGGGGGGGTGGAGTTGAATGAGCAGTTCTTC. Amino acids: CASSYSKAGGVELNEQFF. V usage is TRBV6-2 or TRBV6-3 and J usage is TRBJ2-1, with TRBD2 matching 10 bases. This CDR3 spans 18 amino acids. Germline values: CDR1 MNHEY, CDR2 SVGEGT. V was clipped by 0 bases and J by 7 bases; unmatched bases: 12.

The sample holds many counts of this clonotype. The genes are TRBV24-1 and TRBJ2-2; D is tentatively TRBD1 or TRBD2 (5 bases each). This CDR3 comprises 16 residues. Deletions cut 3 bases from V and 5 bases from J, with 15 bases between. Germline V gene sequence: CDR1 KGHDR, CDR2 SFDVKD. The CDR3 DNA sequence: TGTGCCACCAGTGATCCAACGGGACGACCGACCGGGGAGCTGTTTTTT. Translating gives CATSDPTGRPTGELFF.

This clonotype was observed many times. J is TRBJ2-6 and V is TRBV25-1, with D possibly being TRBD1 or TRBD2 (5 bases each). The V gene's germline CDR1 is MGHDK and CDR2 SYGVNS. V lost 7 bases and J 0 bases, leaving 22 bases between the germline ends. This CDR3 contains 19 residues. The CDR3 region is CASMGNPRDGSSGANVLTF. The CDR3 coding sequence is TGTGCCAGCATGGGGAACCCACGGGACGGAAGCTCTGGGGCCAACGTCCTGACTTTC.

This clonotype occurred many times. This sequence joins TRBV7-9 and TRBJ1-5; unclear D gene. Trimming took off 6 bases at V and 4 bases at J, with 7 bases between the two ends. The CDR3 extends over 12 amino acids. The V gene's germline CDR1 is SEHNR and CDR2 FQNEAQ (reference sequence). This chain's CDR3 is CASSPSNQPQHF. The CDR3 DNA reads TGTGCCAGCAGTCCGAGTAATCAGCCCCAGCATTTT.

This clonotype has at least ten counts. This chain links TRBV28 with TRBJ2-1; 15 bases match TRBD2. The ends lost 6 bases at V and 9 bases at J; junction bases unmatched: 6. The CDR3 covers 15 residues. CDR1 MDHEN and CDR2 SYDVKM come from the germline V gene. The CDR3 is CASSPGTSGRFEQFF. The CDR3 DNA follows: TGTGCCAGCAGCCCGGGGACTAGCGGGAGGTTTGAGCAGTTCTTC.

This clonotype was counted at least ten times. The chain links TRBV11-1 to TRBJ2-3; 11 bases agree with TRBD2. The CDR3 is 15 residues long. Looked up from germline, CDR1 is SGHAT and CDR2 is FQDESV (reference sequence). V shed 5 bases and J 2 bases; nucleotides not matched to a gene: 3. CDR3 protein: CASSLTSGNTDTQYF. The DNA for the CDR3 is TGTGCCAGCAGCCTGACTAGCGGGAACACAGATACGCAGTATTTT.

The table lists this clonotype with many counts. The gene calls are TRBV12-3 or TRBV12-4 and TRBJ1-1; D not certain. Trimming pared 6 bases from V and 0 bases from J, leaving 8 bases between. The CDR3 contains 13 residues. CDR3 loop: CASRELLNTEAFF. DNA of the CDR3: TGTGCCAGCAGAGAGCTGCTGAACACTGAAGCTTTCTTT.

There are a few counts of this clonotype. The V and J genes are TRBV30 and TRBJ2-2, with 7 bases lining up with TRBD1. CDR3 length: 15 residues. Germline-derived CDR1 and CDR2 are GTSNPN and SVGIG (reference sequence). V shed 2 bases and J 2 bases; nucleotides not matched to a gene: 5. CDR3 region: CAWSYRGPNTGELFF. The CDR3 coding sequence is TGTGCCTGGAGTTACAGGGGACCCAACACCGGGGAGCTGTTTTTT. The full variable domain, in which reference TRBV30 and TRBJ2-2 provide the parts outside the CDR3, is SQTIHQWPATLVQPVGSPLSLECTVEGTSNPNLYWYRQAAGRGLQLLFYSVGIGQISSEVPQNLSASRPQDRQFILSSKKLLLSDSGFYLCAWSYRGPNTGELFFGEGSRLTVL.

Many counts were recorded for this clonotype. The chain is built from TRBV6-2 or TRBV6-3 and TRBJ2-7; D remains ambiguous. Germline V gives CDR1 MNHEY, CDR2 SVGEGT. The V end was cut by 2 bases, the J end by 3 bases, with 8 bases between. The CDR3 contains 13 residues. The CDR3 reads CASSYPVGYEQYF. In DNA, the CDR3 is TGTGCCAGCAGTTACCCTGTGGGCTACGAGCAGTACTTC.